This TCR beta chain was recorded in a study of T cell repertoires in cytomegalovirus infection. TCRdb recomputed calls from the reads with MiXCR, one row per CDR3 protein. The sample has approximately 990,000 distinct CDR3 sequences, 31% seen once; the top ten hold about an eighth. On this clonotype: Its matching antigen is unknown.

The CDR3 loop spans 14 amino acids. The J segment lost 0 bases and the V segment lost 7 bases, leaving 6 bases of the junction unmatched. CDR1 and CDR2 (germline): MDHEN, SYDVKM. The receptor was isolated from a human donor in good health (CMV status not recorded). Some clones in this sample may be carry-over from other donors' samples. Specimen: cultured CD8+ T cells from PBMCs, collected from culture after CMV antigen stimulation. V usage is TRBV28 and J usage is TRBJ2-7; 7 nucleotides align to TRBD1. The CDR3 here is CASMRTGSSYEQYV. Written as DNA, the CDR3 is TGTGCCAGCATGCGGACAGGAAGCTCCTACGAGCAGTACGTC.